These 27 T cell receptor beta chains originate from one sample sequenced in a study of blood T cell repertoires in COVID-19. Data came from immunoSEQ multiplex PCR; TCRdb stores just in-frame clones and leaves some out. The table records about 190,000 clones, approximately 86% of them present only once. What was sequenced was PBMCs or T cells enriched from blood (not recorded which). These receptors were collected from a woman aged 60-75 years with acute COVID-19.

The J gene is TRBJ2-1, the V gene TRBV5-1; D is unclear. Trimming pared 1 base from V and 4 bases from J, leaving 6 bases between. This CDR3 contains 13 residues. CDR1 and CDR2 from the germline V gene are SGHRS and YFSETQ. The CDR3 nucleotides read TGCGCCAGCAGCTTGCGAACTTACAATGAGCAGTTCTTC. Translated, it gives CASSLRTYNEQFF.

V and J are TRBV7-8 and TRBJ2-1; D might be TRBD2 (5 bases). The germline CDR1 and CDR2 sequences are SGHVS and FQNEAQ. The CDR3 length is 16 residues. Trimming removed 5 bases from V and 5 bases from J, with 19 bases in between. CDR3 coding DNA: TGTGCCAGCAGCCCTGGGTCGGAGGTACCCCACAATGAGCAGTTCTTC. Residues: CASSPGSEVPHNEQFF. Full variable domain (outside the CDR3, taken from reference TRBV7-8 and TRBJ2-1): GAGVSQSPRYKVAKRGQDVALRCDPISGHVSLFWYQQALGQGPEFLTYFQNEAQLDKSGLPSDRFFAERPEGSVSTLKIQRTQQEDSAVYLCASSPGSEVPHNEQFFGPGTRLTVL.

V usage is TRBV7-2 and J usage is TRBJ1-4, with 9 bases aligning to TRBD1. With V trimmed by 4 bases and J by 5 bases, 11 bases remained unmatched. Per the germline V gene, CDR1 is SGHTA and CDR2 is FQGNSA. This CDR3 is 17 amino acids long. The CDR3 protein is CASSYLRGQGLNEKLFF. DNA for the CDR3: TGTGCCAGCAGCTATCTCCGAGGACAGGGGTTAAATGAAAAACTGTTTTTT.

V gene TRBV11-2 combines with J gene TRBJ1-4; D might be TRBD1 (5 bases). Germline V gene data show CDR1 as SGHAT and CDR2 as FQNNGV. The CDR3 length is 14 residues. The ends were cut back, 2 bases at V and 7 bases at J, with 11 bases in the middle. CDR3 in amino acids: CASSLQGGIEKLFF. The CDR3 coding sequence is TGTGCCAGCAGCTTACAGGGAGGTATTGAAAAACTGTTTTTT.

The chain is built from TRBV2 and TRBJ2-7; D is unclear. The CDR3 length is 13 residues. Germline CDR1 and CDR2: SNHLY and FYNNEI. V was pared by 1 base and J by 2 bases, with 6 bases between. This chain's CDR3 is CASSEGHTYEQYV. The CDR3 coding sequence is TGTGCCAGCAGTGAAGGGCACACCTACGAGCAGTACGTC.

This chain connects TRBV3-1 (or the pseudogene TRBV3-2) to TRBJ2-1; perhaps TRBD2 as D (7 bases). The ends were cut back, 3 bases at V and 9 bases at J, with 21 bases in the middle. The germline V gene encodes CDR1 LGHDT and CDR2 YNNKEL (reference sequence). The CDR3 is made up of 16 amino acids. In nucleotides, the CDR3 is TGTGCCAGCAGCCACCTGCGGGGGCCCCTTGAGTCTGAGCAGTTCTTC. It yields the protein CASSHLRGPLESEQFF.

In its sample, this clone was seen a few times. The J gene is TRBJ2-7, the V gene TRBV7-2, with D possibly TRBD1 on 5 matching bases. The CDR3 is made up of 15 amino acids. Germline loops: CDR1 SGHTA, CDR2 FQGNSA. The germline V and J ends were trimmed by 2 bases and 0 bases, with 11 bases remaining between them. The CDR3 loop reads CASSLSQGSSYEQYF. CDR3 coding DNA: TGTGCCAGCAGCTTATCGCAGGGCAGCTCCTACGAGCAGTACTTC.

The J gene is TRBJ1-2, the V gene TRBV27; 9 bases align to TRBD1. The CDR3 spans 15 residues. Germline trimming cut 6 bases from V and 4 bases from J; bases unmatched to any gene: 9. The germline gives CDR1 MNHEY, CDR2 SMNVEV (reference sequence). CDR3 region: CASSRPGQGIYGYTF. The DNA of the CDR3 is TGTGCCAGCAGCCGTCCGGGACAGGGAATCTATGGCTACACCTTC.

This clone was detected only a few times. The chain combines TRBV2 with TRBJ2-7; 7 bases match TRBD1. The ends lost 2 bases at V and 12 bases at J; junction bases unmatched: 13. The germline gives CDR1 SNHLY, CDR2 FYNNEI. The CDR3 is 14 amino acids. CDR3: CASSESRTGPDLYF. The DNA for the CDR3 is TGTGCCAGCAGTGAATCCCGGACAGGCCCCGACCTGTACTTC. The whole variable domain, filled in from reference TRBV2 and TRBJ2-7, reads EPEVTQTPSHQVTQMGQEVILRCVPISNHLYFYWYRQILGQKVEFLVSFYNNEISEKSEIFDDQFSVERPDGSNFTLKIRSTKLEDSAMYFCASSESRTGPDLYFGPGTRLTVT.

The rearrangement links TRBV7-8 to TRBJ1-5, with D uncertain. The CDR3 contains 15 residues. Germline CDR1 and CDR2: SGHVS and FQNEAQ. V lost 1 base, J lost 1 base, and 8 bases lay in between. The CDR3 loop reads CASSLDSGSNQPQHF. The CDR3, as DNA: TGTGCCAGCAGCTTAGATTCGGGGAGCAATCAGCCCCAGCATTTT.

The chain employs TRBV6-5 and TRBJ1-3, with unresolved D. The CDR3 spans 15 residues. Germline V gene sequence: CDR1 MNHEY, CDR2 SVGAGI. V was shortened by 4 bases and J by 0 bases, with 10 bases between the two germline ends. In nucleotides, the CDR3 is TGTGCCAGCAGTTTCTTAACAGCCTCTGGAAACACCATATATTTT. It codes for CASSFLTASGNTIYF.

This chain connects TRBV12-2 to TRBJ2-7; TRBD1, as called in the table, went unchecked against the DNA. TRBV12-2 is described as a pseudogene. The CDR3 is made up of 16 amino acids. The CDR3 nucleotides are TGTGCAAGTCGCTTAGCCCTGCAGGGAACGTCCCACGAGCAGTACTTC. Protein: CASRLALQGTSHEQYF.

The rearrangement uses TRBV9 and TRBJ2-1, with 10 positions matching TRBD2. The CDR3 runs 16 residues. In germline, CDR1 is SGDLS, CDR2 YYNGEE. Germline trimming cut 3 bases from V and 0 bases from J; bases unmatched to any gene: 3. The CDR3 nucleotides read TGTGCCAGCAGCGCCTCTAGCGGGAGCTCCTACAATGAGCAGTTCTTC. Amino acids: CASSASSGSSYNEQFF.

This chain connects TRBV7-9 to TRBJ2-5; D gene ambiguous. Germline loops: CDR1 SEHNR, CDR2 FQNEAQ (reference sequence). Trimming took off 5 bases at V and 5 bases at J, with 9 bases between the two ends. This CDR3 contains 12 residues. CDR3 nucleotide sequence: TGTGCCAGCAGCCACCTGAGGGAGACCCAGTACTTC. Protein: CASSHLRETQYF.

In nucleotides, the CDR3 is TGTGCCAGCACCGGACCCACCCCGGGACATAACACCGGGGAGCTGTTTTTT. Its translation: CASTGPTPGHNTGELFF. The V and J genes are TRBV9 and TRBJ2-2, with D possibly TRBD1 on 6 matching bases. The CDR3 loop spans 17 amino acids. Germline V gene sequence: CDR1 SGDLS, CDR2 YYNGEE. The V end was cut by 6 bases, the J end by 2 bases, with 20 bases between.

The chain links TRBV6-5 to TRBJ2-1; 8 bases are shared with TRBD2. The germline CDR1 and CDR2 sequences are MNHEY and SVGAGI. After removal of 4 bases from V and 8 bases from J, the junction contained 10 bases not matched to a gene. The CDR3 loop spans 15 amino acids. This chain's CDR3 is CASSSLAGPEDEQFF. The CDR3 bases are TGTGCCAGCAGTTCCTTAGCGGGGCCGGAGGATGAGCAGTTCTTC.

Only a few counts were recorded for this clone. This rearrangement joins TRBV28 to TRBJ1-6; unclear D gene. Germline CDR1 and CDR2: MDHEN and SYDVKM. V was pared by 6 bases and J by 7 bases, with 10 bases between. The CDR3 sequence is 13 residues long. CDR3 sequence reads: CASRPGGNSPLHF. The CDR3 DNA sequence: TGTGCCAGCAGGCCCGGCGGGAATTCACCCCTCCACTTT.

The chain carries TRBV19 and TRBJ1-2, with 7 bases fitting TRBD1. This CDR3 contains 16 residues. CDR1 is LNHDA, CDR2 SQIVND, per germline (reference sequence). V lost 0 bases, J lost 1 base, and 5 bases stayed unmatched. The CDR3 region has the DNA TGTGCCAGTAGTATAGAGGGGACAGCTGGTAACTATGGCTACACCTTC. Its translation: CASSIEGTAGNYGYTF.

The rearrangement links TRBV5-1 to TRBJ2-3, with TRBD2 matching 11 bases. Trimming removed 4 bases from V and 5 bases from J; junction bases left unmatched: 3. The CDR3 spans 14 residues. Germline assignment: CDR1 SGHRS and CDR2 YFSETQ. The CDR3 bases are TGCGCCAGCAGCCCAGGACTAGCGGGAGATACGCAGTATTTT. This codes for CASSPGLAGDTQYF.

This chain links TRBV11-2 with TRBJ2-1; 8 bases match TRBD2. The CDR3 length is 12 residues. The V segment lost 4 bases and the J segment 16 bases; nucleotides outside the gene matches: 9. Germline V gives CDR1 SGHAT, CDR2 FQNNGV. The CDR3 DNA reads TGTGCCAGCAGCTCTAATAGCGGGGTGCGATTCTTC. This codes for CASSSNSGVRFF.

This chain uses TRBV2 with TRBJ1-2; D gene ambiguous. Germline-derived CDR1 and CDR2 are SNHLY and FYNNEI. The ends were cut back, 3 bases at V and 2 bases at J, with 10 bases in the middle. CDR3 size: 14 residues. CDR3 nucleotides: TGTGCCAGCAGTGAGTACTCCGTGAACTATGGCTACACCTTC. Residues: CASSEYSVNYGYTF.

This clone occurred many times. This chain connects TRBV4-3 to TRBJ2-3; maybe TRBD2 (6 bases). V shed 4 bases and J shed 3 bases, with 14 bases lying between them. From germline, CDR1 is LGHNA and CDR2 YSLEER. The length of the CDR3 is 15 residues. As DNA, the CDR3 is TGCGCCAGCAGCCGAGACACGGGGAGGACAGATACGCAGTATTTT. It encodes CASSRDTGRTDTQYF.

The table lists this clone with a few counts. The chain is built from TRBV5-1 and TRBJ2-3, with TRBD2 identical over 10 bases. The CDR3 runs 17 residues. With 4 bases clipped from V and 2 bases from J, the junction kept 10 bases outside the gene matches. Germline V gives CDR1 SGHRS, CDR2 YFSETQ. In DNA, the CDR3 is TGCGCCAGCAGCGCGCCCGAGAGCGGGAGGGCCACAGATACGCAGTATTTT. This translates into CASSAPESGRATDTQYF.

The CDR3: CASSLGLKNYEQYF. In nucleotides, the CDR3 is TGTGCCAGTAGTCTGGGACTAAAGAACTACGAGCAGTACTTC. The chain has TRBV19 and TRBJ2-7, with TRBD2 identical over 7 bases. There are 14 residues in the CDR3. The V gene end was trimmed by 5 bases and the J gene end by 3 bases; junction bases not matched to a gene: 7. In germline, CDR1 is LNHDA, CDR2 SQIVND (reference sequence).

This clone was detected a few times. This chain uses TRBV6-5 with TRBJ2-5; 9 bases are shared with TRBD1. The CDR3 length is 15 residues. Per germline, CDR1 MNHEY and CDR2 SVGAGI. Trimming at V came to 6 bases and at J to 4 bases, leaving 9 bases not matched to a gene. The CDR3 loop reads CASRRTGALLETQYF. The CDR3 nucleotides read TGTGCCAGCAGGAGGACAGGGGCCCTCCTAGAGACCCAGTACTTC.

This clone has only a few counts. This chain uses TRBV21-1 with TRBJ1-5; no DNA check was done on the table's D call, TRBD1. TRBV21-1 corresponds to a pseudogene. CDR3 size: 13 residues. The chain's CDR3 is CASSEQGAQPQHF. As DNA, the CDR3 is TGTGCCAGCAGCGAACAGGGGGCACAGCCCCAGCATTTT.

The rearrangement links TRBV5-1 to TRBJ2-5, with a weak D call TRBD2 (5 bases). Deletions cut 4 bases from V and 6 bases from J, with 16 bases between. Germline CDR1 is SGHRS and CDR2 is YFSETQ. The CDR3 has 14 residues. The CDR3 DNA follows: TGCGCCAGCAGCGCCACTAGTGACGTGCAGACCCAGTACTTC. Amino acids: CASSATSDVQTQYF. The variable domain in full, completed from reference TRBV5-1 and TRBJ2-5, reads KAGVTQTPRYLIKTRGQQVTLSCSPISGHRSVSWYQQTPGQGLQFLFEYFSETQRNKGNFPGRFSGRQFSNSRSEMNVSTLELGDSALYLCASSATSDVQTQYFGPGTRLLVL.